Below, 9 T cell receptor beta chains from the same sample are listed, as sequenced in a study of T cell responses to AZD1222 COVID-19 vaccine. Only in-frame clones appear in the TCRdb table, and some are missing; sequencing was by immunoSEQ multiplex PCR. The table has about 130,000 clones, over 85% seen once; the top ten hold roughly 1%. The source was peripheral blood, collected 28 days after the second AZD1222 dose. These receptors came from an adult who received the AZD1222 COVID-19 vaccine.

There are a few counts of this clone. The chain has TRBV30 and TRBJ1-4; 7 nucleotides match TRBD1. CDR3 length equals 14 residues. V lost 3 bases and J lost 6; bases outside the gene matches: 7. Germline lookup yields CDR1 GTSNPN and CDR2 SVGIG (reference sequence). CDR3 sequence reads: CAWRWDSRHEKLFF. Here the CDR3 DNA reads TGTGCCTGGAGGTGGGACAGTCGTCATGAAAAACTGTTTTTT.

CDR3 bases: TGCGCCAGCAAAACGACGGAGCACCCCTATAATTCACCCCTCCACTTT. This gives the protein CASKTTEHPYNSPLHF. V is TRBV10-1 and J is TRBJ1-6, with D unresolved. Per the germline V gene, CDR1 is WNHNN and CDR2 is SYGVQD (reference sequence). Deletions cut 7 bases from V and 2 bases from J, with 15 bases between. This CDR3 spans 16 amino acids.

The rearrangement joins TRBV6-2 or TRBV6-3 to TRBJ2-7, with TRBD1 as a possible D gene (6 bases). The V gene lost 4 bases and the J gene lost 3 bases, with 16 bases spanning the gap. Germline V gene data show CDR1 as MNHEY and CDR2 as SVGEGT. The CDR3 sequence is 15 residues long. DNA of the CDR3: TGTGCCAGCAGTTCCCTCCAGGGGTCCCTCTACGAGCAGTACTTC. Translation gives CASSSLQGSLYEQYF.

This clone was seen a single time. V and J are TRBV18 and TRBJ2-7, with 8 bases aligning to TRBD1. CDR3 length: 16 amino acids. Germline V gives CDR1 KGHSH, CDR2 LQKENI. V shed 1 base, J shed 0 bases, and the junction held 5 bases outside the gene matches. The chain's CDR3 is CASSPLRDRNSYEQYF. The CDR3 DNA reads TGTGCCAGCTCACCACTCCGGGACAGGAACTCCTACGAGCAGTACTTC. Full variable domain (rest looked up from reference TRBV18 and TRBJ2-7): NAGVMQNPRHLVRRRGQEARLRCSPMKGHSHVYWYRQLPEEGLKFMVYLQKENIIDESGMPKERFSAEFPKEGPSILRIQQVVRGDSAAYFCASSPLRDRNSYEQYFGPGTRLTVT.

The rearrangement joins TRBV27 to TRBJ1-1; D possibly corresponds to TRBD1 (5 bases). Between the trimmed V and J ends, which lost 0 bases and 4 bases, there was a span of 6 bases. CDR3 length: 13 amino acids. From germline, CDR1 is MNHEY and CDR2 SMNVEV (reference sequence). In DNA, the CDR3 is TGTGCCAGCAGTTTATCGGGGCCCACTGAAGCTTTCTTT. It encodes CASSLSGPTEAFF.

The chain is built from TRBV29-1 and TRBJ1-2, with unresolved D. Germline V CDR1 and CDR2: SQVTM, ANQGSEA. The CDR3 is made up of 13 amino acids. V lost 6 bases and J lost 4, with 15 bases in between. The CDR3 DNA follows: TGCAGCGTGGATGACGCGGGATTCTATGGCTACACCTTC. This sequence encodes CSVDDAGFYGYTF.

CDR3: CASSQRTVSGNTIYF. The CDR3 coding sequence is TGCGCCAGCAGCCAAAGGACAGTCTCTGGAAACACCATATATTTT. V and J are TRBV4-3 and TRBJ1-3; TRBD1 is a possible D gene (6 bases). Germline loops: CDR1 LGHNA, CDR2 YSLEER. V was clipped by 2 bases and J by 0 bases, with 8 bases between them. The CDR3 spans 15 residues.

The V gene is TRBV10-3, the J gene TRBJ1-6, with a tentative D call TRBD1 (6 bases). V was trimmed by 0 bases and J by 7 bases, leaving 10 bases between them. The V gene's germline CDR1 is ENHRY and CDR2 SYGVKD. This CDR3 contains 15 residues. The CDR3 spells CAISESGQGNSPLHF. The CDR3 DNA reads TGTGCCATCAGTGAGTCGGGGCAGGGGAATTCACCCCTCCACTTT.

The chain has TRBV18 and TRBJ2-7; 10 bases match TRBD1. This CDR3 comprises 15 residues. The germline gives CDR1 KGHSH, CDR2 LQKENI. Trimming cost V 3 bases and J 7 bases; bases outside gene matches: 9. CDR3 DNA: TGTGCCAGCTCACCTCCCGGGACAGGGGCCTTTGAGCAGTACTTC. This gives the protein CASSPPGTGAFEQYF.